The clone carrying this T cell receptor (beta chain) was seen repeatedly, ten times or more. The data are from a study of T-cell reconstitution after alpha-beta-depleted transplantation in children. Construction of the TCRbeta library involved unique molecular identifiers. TCRdb itself ran the PCR reads through MiXCR, one entry per CDR3 protein. The data show approximately 1,000,000 distinct CDR3 sequences, less than 30% seen once. The TCR comes from a boy less than two years old who had a stem cell transplant for SCID, so the T cells may come from the graft donor. The starting material was PBMCs, mostly from graft donor cells, obtained 360 days after TCRalphabeta/CD19-depleted stem cell transplant.

CDR3 sequence (DNA): TGTGCCAGCAGTTCCTTGGGACAGGGGGCGCAAGGCTCCTACGAGCAGTACTTC. Translating it yields CASSSLGQGAQGSYEQYF. The rearrangement joins TRBV27 to TRBJ2-7, with 12 nucleotides matching TRBD1. Trimming at V came to 4 bases and at J to 0 bases, leaving 10 bases not matched to a gene. The germline V gene has CDR1 MNHEY and CDR2 SMNVEV (reference sequence). This CDR3 spans 18 amino acids.